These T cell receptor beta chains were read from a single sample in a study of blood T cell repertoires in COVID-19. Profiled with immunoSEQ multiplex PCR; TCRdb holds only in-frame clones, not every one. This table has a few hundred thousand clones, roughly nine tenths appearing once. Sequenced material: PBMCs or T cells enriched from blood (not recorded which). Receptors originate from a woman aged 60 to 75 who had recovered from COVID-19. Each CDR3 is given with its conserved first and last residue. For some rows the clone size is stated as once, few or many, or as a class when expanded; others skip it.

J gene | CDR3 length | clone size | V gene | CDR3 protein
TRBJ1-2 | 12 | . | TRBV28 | CASSQGNYGYTF
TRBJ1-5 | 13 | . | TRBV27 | CASSWQVNQPQHF
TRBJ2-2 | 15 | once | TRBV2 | CASSFRTGGFGELFF
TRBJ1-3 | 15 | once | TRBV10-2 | CASSETGGAGNTIYF
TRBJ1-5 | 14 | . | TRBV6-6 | CASRTGGPNQPQHF
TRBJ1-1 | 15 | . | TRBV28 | CASSLSQLQNTEAFF
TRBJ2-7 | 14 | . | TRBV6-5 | CASYSKSRSYEQYF
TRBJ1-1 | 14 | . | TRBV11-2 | CASSSDRVNTEAFF
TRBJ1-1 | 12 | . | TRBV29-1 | CSVDRGRTEAFF
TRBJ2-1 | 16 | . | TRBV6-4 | CASSLTPGLAAPEQFF
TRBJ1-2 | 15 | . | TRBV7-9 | CASSIPTGGAGGYTF
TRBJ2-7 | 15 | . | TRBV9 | CASSRERVNSYEQYF
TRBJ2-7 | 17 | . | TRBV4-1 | CASSQDSSGGSSYEQYF
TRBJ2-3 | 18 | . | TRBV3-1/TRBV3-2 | CASSEGLAGGHATDTQYF
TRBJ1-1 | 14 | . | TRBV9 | CASSATGAFLEAFF
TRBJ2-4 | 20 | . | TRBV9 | CASSAATGTGPDLAKNIQYF
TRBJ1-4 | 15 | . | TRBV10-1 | CATVCQGVEDEKLFF
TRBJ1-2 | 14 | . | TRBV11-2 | CASSLGRGSYGYTF
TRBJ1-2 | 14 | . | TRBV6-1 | CASSDPWGEHGYTF
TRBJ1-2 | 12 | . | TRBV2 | CASKDNNYGYTF
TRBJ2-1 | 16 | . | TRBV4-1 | CASSQVGAVANNEQFF
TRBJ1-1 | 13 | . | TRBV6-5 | CASSWGRETEAFF
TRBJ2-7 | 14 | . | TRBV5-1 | CASSFRGTTYEQYF
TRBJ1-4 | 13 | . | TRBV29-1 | CSVERSFGEKLFF
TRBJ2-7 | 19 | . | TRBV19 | CASSIARGLGQGFSYEQYF
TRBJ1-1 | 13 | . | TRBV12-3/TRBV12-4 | CASRLQMNTEAFF
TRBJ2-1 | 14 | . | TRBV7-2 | CASSFHRGNNEQFF
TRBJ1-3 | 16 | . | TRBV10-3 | CAISEQVNFSGNTIYF
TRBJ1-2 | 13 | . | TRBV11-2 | CASSLQENYGYTF
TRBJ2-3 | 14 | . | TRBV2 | CASSQTGGVDTQYF
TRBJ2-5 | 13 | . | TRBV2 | CASSEGQVVAQYF
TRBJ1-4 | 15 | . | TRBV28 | CASSRNRGRSEKLFF
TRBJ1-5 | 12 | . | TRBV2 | CASSATAQPQHF
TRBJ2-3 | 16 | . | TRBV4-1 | CASSQVRTGSTDTQYF
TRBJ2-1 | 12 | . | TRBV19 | CASRRGANEQFF
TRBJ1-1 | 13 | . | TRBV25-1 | CASSDQGNTEAFF
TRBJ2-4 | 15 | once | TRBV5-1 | CASSFQGRGENIQYF
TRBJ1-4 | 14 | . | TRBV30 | CAWSDQGGREKLFF
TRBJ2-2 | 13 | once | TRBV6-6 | CASILVAPGELFF
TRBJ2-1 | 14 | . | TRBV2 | CASSGGGAGNEQFF
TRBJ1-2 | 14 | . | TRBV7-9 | CASSLGLTNYGYTF
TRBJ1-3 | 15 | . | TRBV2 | CASREVRSSGNTIYF
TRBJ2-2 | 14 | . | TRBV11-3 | CASSPTGIPGELFF
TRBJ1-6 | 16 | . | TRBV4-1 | CASSQEGSSYNSPLHF
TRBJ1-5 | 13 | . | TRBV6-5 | CASTGAPSQPQHF
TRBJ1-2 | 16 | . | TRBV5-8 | CASSLEGGTGNYGYTF
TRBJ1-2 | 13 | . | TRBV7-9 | CASSPLGVYGYTF
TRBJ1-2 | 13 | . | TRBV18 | CASSTNRGYGYTF
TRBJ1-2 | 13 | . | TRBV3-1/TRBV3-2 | CASRAPGGYGYTF